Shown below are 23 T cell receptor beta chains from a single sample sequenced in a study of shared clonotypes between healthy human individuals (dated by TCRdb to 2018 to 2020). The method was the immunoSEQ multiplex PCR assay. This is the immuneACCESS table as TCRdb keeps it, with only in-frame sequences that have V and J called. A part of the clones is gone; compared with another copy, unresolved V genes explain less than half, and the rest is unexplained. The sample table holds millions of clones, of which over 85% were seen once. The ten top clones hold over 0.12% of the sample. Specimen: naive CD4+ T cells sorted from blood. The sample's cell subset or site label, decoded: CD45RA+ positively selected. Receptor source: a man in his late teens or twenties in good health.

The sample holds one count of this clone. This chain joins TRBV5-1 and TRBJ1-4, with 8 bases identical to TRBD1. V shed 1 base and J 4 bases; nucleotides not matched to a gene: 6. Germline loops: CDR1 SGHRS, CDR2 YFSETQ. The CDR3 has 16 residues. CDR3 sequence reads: CASSLSRGLGNEKLFF. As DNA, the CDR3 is TGCGCCAGCAGCTTGAGCAGGGGGCTTGGTAATGAAAAACTGTTTTTT.

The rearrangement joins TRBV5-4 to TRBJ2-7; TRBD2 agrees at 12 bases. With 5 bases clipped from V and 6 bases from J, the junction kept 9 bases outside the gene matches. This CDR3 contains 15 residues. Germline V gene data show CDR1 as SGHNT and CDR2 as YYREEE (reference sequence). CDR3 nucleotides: TGTGCCAGCAGTCTAGCGGGGGGGCCCCTTGCCGAGCAGTACTTC. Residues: CASSLAGGPLAEQYF.

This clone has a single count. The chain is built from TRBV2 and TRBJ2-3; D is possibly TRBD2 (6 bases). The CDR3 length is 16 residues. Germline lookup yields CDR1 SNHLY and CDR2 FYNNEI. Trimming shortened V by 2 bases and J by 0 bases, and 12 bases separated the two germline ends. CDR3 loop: CASSEKLAESTDTQYF. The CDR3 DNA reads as TGTGCCAGCAGTGAAAAGTTAGCGGAGAGCACAGATACGCAGTATTTT.

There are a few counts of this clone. DNA for the CDR3: TGTGCCAGCAGCTTAGCCGTCGGACAGAATTCACCCCTCCACTTT. Translated: CASSLAVGQNSPLHF. V usage is TRBV7-9 and J usage is TRBJ1-6, with D possibly matching TRBD1 (6 bases). V shed 0 bases and J shed 7 bases, with 10 bases lying between them. CDR1 and CDR2 (germline): SEHNR, FQNEAQ (reference sequence). This CDR3 is built from 15 residues.

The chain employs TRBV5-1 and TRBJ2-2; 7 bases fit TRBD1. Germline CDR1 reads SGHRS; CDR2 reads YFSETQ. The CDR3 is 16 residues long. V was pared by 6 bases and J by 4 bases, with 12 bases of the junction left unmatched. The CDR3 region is CASTARQGPGTGELFF. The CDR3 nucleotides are TGCGCCAGCACAGCTCGACAGGGACCGGGCACCGGGGAGCTGTTTTTT.

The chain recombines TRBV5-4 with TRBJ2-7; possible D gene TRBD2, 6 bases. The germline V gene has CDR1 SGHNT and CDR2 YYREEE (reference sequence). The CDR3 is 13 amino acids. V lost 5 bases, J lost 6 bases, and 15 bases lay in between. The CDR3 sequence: CASSPRGRGEQYF. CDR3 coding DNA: TGTGCCAGCAGTCCACGGGGGAGAGGCGAGCAGTACTTC.

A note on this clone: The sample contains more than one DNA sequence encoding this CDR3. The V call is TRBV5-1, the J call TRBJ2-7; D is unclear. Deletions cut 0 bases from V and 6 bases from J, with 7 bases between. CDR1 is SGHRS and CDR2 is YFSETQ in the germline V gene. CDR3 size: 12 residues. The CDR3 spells CASSLGRGEQYF. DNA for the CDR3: TGCGCCAGCAGCTTGGGACGCGGCGAGCAGTACTTC.

This chain's CDR3 is CASSPTGQGDTGELFF. CDR3 coding DNA: TGTGCCAGCAGCCCTACGGGACAGGGAGACACCGGGGAGCTGTTTTTT. The chain uses TRBV5-4 and TRBJ2-2, with TRBD1 matching over 9 bases. This CDR3 contains 16 residues. Germline V gene data show CDR1 as SGHNT and CDR2 as YYREEE (reference sequence). J gave up 3 bases and V 4 bases, and 7 bases lay outside the gene matches.

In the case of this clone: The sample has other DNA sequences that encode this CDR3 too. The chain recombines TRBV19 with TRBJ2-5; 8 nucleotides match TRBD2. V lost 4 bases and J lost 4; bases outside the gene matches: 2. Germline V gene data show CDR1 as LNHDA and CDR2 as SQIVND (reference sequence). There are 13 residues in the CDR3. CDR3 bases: TGTGCCAGTAGTACGGGGGGGCCAGAGACCCAGTACTTC. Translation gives CASSTGGPETQYF. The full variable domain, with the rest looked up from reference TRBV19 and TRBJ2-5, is DGGITQSPKYLFRKEGQNVTLSCEQNLNHDAMYWYRQDPGQGLRLIYYSQIVNDFQKGDIAEGYSVSREKKESFPLTVTSAQKNPTAFYLCASSTGGPETQYFGPGTRLLVL.

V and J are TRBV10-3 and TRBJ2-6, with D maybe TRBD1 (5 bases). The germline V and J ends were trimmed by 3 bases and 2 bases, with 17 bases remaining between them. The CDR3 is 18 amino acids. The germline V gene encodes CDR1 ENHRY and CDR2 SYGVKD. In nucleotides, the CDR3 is TGTGCCATCAGTGATCGACCGACAGCTCTGGCTGGGGCCAACGTCCTGACTTTC. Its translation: CAISDRPTALAGANVLTF.

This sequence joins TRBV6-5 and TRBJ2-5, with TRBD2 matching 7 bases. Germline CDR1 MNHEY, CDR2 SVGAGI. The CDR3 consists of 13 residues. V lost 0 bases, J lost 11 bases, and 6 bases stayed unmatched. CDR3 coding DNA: TGTGCCAGCAGTTACTCGCGGGGAGCGGGGCAGTACTTC. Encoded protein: CASSYSRGAGQYF.

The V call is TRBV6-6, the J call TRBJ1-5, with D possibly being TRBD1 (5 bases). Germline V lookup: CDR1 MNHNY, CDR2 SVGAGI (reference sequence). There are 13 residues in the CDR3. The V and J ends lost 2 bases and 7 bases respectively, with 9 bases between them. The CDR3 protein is CASSYDRDQPQHF. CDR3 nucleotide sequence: TGTGCCAGCAGTTACGACAGAGACCAGCCCCAGCATTTT.

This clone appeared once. In DNA form, the CDR3 reads TGTGCCAGCAGCCGGGACAGGGCCTACGAGCAGTACTTC. Protein: CASSRDRAYEQYF. This rearrangement joins TRBV5-4 to TRBJ2-7, with 9 bases that match TRBD1. J gave up 2 bases and V 4 bases, and 1 base lay outside the gene matches. CDR1 is SGHNT and CDR2 is YYREEE in the germline V gene (reference sequence). The CDR3 is 13 residues long.

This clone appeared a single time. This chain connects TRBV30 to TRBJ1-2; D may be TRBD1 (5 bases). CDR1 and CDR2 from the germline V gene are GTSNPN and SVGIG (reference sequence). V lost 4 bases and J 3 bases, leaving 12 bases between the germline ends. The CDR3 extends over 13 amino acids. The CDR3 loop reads CAWTSGADYGYTF. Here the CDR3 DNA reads TGTGCCTGGACGTCTGGGGCAGACTATGGCTACACCTTC.

This CDR3 reads CATGTVRTDTQYF. Here the CDR3 DNA reads TGTGCCACCGGGACCGTCAGGACAGATACGCAGTATTTT. The chain joins TRBV11-2 to TRBJ2-3; D possibly matches TRBD1 or TRBD2 (5 bases each). V lost 10 bases, J lost 3 bases, and 14 bases lay in between. Germline CDR1 SGHAT, CDR2 FQNNGV. This CDR3 is built from 13 residues.

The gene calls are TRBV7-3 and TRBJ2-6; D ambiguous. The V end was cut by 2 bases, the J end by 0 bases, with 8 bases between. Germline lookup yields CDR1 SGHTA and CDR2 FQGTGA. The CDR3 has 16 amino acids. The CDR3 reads CASSLGQSSGANVLTF. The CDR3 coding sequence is TGTGCCAGCAGCTTAGGGCAGAGCTCTGGGGCCAACGTCCTGACTTTC.

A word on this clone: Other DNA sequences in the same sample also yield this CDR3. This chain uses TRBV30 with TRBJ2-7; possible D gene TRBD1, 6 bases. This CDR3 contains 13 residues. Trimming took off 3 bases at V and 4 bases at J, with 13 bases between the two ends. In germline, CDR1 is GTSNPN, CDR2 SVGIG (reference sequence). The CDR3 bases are TGTGCCTGGAGCAGGGGAACAGGGTACGAGCAGTACTTC. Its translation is CAWSRGTGYEQYF.

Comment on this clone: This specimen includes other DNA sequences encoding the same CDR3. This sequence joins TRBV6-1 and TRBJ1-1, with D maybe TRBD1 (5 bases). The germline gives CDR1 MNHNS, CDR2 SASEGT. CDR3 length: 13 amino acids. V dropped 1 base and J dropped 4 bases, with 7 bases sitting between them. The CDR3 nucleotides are TGTGCCAGCAGTGAAGGCAGGGTCACTGAAGCTTTCTTT. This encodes CASSEGRVTEAFF.

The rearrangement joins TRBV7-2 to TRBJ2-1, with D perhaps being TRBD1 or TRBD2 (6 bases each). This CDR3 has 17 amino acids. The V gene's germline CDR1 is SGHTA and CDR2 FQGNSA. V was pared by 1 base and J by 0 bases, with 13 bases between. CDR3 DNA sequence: TGTGCCAGCAGCTTAGAGTGGGGGGCAAACTCCTACAATGAGCAGTTCTTC. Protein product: CASSLEWGANSYNEQFF. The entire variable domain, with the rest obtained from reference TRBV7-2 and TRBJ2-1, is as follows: GAGVSQSPSNKVTEKGKDVELRCDPISGHTALYWYRQSLGQGLEFLIYFQGNSAPDKSGLPSDRFSAERTGGSVSTLTIQRTQQEDSAVYLCASSLEWGANSYNEQFFGPGTRLTVL.

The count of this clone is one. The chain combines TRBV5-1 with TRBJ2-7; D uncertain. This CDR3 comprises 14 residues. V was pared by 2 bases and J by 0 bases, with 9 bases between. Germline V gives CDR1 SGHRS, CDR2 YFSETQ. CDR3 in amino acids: CASSFTGNSYEQYF. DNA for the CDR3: TGCGCCAGCAGCTTTACCGGTAACTCCTACGAGCAGTACTTC.

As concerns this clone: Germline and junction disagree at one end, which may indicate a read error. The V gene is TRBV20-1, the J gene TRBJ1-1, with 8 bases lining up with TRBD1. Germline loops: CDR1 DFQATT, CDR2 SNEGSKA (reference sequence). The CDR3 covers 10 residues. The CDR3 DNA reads TGCAGTGCTAGGAGGGACAGGTCTATCTTT. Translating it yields CSARRDRSIF.

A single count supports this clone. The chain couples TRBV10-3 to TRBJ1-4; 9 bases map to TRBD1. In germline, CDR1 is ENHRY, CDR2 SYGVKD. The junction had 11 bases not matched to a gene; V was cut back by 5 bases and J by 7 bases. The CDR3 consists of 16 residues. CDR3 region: CAISPGQGSIGEKLFF. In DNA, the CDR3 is TGTGCCATCAGTCCGGGACAGGGAAGTATTGGTGAAAAACTGTTTTTT.

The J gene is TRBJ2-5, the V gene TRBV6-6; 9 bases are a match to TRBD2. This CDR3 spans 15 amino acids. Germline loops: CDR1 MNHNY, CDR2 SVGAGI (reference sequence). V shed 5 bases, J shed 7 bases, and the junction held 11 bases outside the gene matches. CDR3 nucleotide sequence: TGTGCCAGCAGTCCCCCCGGTAGCGGGGGCGTGACCCAGTACTTC. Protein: CASSPPGSGGVTQYF.